This T cell receptor beta chain came from a study of blood T cell repertoires in COVID-19. Study as a whole: Acute-phase and convalescent COVID-19 samples originated in the United States, Italy and Spain. The cDNA or gDNA used as material had been derived from T cells, B-cell-depleted T cells, or PBMCs.

This clone appeared a few times. Germline assignment: CDR1 SGHDT and CDR2 YYEEEE. After removal of 0 bases from V and 3 bases from J, the junction contained 0 bases not matched to a gene. This CDR3 is 14 amino acids long. Original analysis: Reference gene primer amplification yielded estimated nucleated cell counts. TCRdb's table, derived via immunoSEQ multiplex PCR, lists solely in-frame clones and lacks some. Clone size and the V and J calls come from that table; the DNA yielded D and trimming. In the table there are 50,000 to 55,000 clones, approximately 82% of which are singletons. The sequencing input was peripheral blood. The chain uses TRBV5-6 and TRBJ2-7; 10 nucleotides align to TRBD1. The TCR originated in a human donor in a cohort sampled during active COVID-19. This chain's CDR3 is CASSLGTGGYEQYF. The DNA for the CDR3 is TGTGCCAGCAGCTTGGGGACAGGGGGCTACGAGCAGTACTTC.